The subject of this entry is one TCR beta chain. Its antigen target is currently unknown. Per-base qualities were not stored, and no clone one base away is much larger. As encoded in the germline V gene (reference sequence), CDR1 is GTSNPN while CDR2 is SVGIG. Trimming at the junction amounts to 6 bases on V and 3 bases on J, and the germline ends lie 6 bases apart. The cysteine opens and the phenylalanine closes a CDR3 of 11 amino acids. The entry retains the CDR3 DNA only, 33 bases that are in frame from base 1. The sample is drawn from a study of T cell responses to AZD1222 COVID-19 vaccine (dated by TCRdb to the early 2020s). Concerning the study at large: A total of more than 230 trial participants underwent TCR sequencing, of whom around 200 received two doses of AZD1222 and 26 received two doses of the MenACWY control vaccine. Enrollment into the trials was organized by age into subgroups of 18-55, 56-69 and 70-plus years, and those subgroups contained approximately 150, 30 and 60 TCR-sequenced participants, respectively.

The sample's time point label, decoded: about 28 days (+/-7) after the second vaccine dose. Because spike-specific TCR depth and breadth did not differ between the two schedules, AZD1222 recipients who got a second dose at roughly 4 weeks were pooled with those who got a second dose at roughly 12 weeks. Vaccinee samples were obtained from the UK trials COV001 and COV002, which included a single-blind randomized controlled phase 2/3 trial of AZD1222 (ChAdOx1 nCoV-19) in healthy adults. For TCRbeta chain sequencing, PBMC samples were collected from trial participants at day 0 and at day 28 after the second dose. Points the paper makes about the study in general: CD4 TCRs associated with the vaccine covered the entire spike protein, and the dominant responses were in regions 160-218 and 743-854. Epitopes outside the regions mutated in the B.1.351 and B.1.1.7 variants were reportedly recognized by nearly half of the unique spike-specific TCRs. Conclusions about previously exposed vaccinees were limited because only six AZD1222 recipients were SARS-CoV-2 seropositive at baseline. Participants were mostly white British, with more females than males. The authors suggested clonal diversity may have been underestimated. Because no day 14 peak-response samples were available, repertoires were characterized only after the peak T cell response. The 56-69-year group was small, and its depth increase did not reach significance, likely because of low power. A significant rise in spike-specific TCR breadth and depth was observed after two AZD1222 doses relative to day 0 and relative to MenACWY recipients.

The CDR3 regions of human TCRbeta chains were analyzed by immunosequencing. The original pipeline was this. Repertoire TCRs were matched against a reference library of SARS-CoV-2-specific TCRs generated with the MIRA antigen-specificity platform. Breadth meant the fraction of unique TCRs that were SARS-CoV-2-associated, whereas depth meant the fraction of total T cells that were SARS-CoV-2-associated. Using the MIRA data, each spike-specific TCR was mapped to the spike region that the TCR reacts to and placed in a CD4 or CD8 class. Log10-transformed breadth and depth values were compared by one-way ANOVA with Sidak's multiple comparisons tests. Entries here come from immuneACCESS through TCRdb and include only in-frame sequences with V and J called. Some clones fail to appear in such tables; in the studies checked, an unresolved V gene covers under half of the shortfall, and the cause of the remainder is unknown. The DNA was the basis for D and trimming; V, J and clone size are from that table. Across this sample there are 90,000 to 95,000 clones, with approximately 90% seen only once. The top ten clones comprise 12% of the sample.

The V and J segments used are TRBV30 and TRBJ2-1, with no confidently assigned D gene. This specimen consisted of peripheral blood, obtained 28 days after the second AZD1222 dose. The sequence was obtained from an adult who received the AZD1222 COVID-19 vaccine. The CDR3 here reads CACDNYNEQFF. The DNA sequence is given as TGTGCCTGTGACAACTACAATGAGCAGTTCTTC.